These 31 T cell receptor beta chains were sequenced from one sample in a study of T cell responses to AZD1222 COVID-19 vaccine. Sequenced by immunoSEQ multiplex PCR; TCRdb stores in-frame clones only, minus some. This sample has more than 100,000 clones, with around 93% found just once. The material sequenced was peripheral blood, taken on day 0 of AZD1222 vaccination. The receptors stem from an adult in good health.

The chain employs TRBV6-2 or TRBV6-3 and TRBJ2-3, with 7 positions matching TRBD2. Germline lookup yields CDR1 MNHEY and CDR2 SVGEGT. V was clipped by 5 bases and J by 15 bases; unmatched bases: 8. The CDR3 is 11 amino acids. The CDR3 DNA reads TGTGCCAGCAGTCCCGGTCGGGGGGAATATTTT. Residues: CASSPGRGEYF.

The CDR3: CASSWSGGNEQFF. The CDR3, as DNA: TGTGCCAGCAGTTGGAGCGGAGGGAATGAGCAGTTCTTC. The genes are TRBV5-4 and TRBJ2-1, with D possibly being TRBD2 (6 bases). The CDR3 runs to 13 residues. The V gene lost 5 bases and the J gene lost 7 bases, with 13 bases spanning the gap. Germline CDR1 SGHNT, CDR2 YYREEE (reference sequence).

This sequence joins TRBV12-3 or TRBV12-4 and TRBJ2-1; D not certain. The CDR3 runs to 11 residues. V was shortened by 8 bases and J by 6 bases, with 8 bases between the two germline ends. The CDR3 DNA reads as TGTGCCAGCCTTAAAACCAATGAGCAGTTCTTC. Residues: CASLKTNEQFF.

Written as DNA, the CDR3 is TGTGCCAGCGGGGTTAAACGCAAGAACACTGAAGCTTTCTTT. Translation: CASGVKRKNTEAFF. V gene TRBV6-5 combines with J gene TRBJ1-1; D remains ambiguous. CDR3 size: 14 residues. Germline lookup yields CDR1 MNHEY and CDR2 SVGAGI. V lost 8 bases and J 1 base, leaving 14 bases between the germline ends.

The chain has TRBV11-2 and TRBJ2-1; D is unresolved. The germline V gene has CDR1 SGHAT and CDR2 FQNNGV. Trimming removed 5 bases at V and 8 bases at J, with 10 bases between. This CDR3 is 12 amino acids long. CDR3 region: CASSRGQDEQFF. The DNA for the CDR3 is TGTGCCAGCAGCCGAGGCCAGGATGAGCAGTTCTTC. The entire variable domain, with the rest obtained from reference TRBV11-2 and TRBJ2-1, is as follows: EAGVAQSPRYKIIEKRQSVAFWCNPISGHATLYWYQQILGQGPKLLIQFQNNGVVDDSQLPKDRFSAERLKGVDSTLKIQPAKLEDSAVYLCASSRGQDEQFFGPGTRLTVL.

This clone came up once. The genes are TRBV19 and TRBJ1-5; possible D gene TRBD1, 5 bases. Deletions cut 10 bases from V and 0 bases from J, with 19 bases between. Germline assignment: CDR1 LNHDA and CDR2 SQIVND (reference sequence). The CDR3 runs 16 residues. CDR3 amino acids: CATLGSPGDSNQPQHF. The CDR3, as DNA: TGTGCCACGTTGGGCTCCCCGGGGGATAGCAATCAGCCCCAGCATTTT.

This rearrangement joins TRBV10-3 to TRBJ1-1, with a tentative D call TRBD1 (5 bases). The CDR3 is 14 residues long. CDR1 is ENHRY and CDR2 is SYGVKD in the germline V gene. The V gene lost 5 bases and the J gene lost 3 bases, with 13 bases spanning the gap. The CDR3 loop reads CAISTTRDHTEAFF. The CDR3 coding sequence is TGTGCCATCAGTACGACAAGGGACCACACTGAAGCTTTCTTT.

This clone occurred a few times. The V call is TRBV6-5, the J call TRBJ1-2; TRBD1 agrees at 7 bases. The CDR3 is 14 residues long. V lost 4 bases to trimming and J lost 5 bases; unmatched junction nucleotides: 7. Germline CDR1 reads MNHEY; CDR2 reads SVGAGI. The CDR3 DNA reads as TGTGCCAGCAGTTCCCCTCAGGGGGGATATGGCTACACCTTC. It specifies CASSSPQGGYGYTF.

The chain combines TRBV6-5 with TRBJ1-2; the D is unclear. The CDR3 spans 13 residues. CDR1 is MNHEY and CDR2 is SVGAGI in the germline V gene. The germline V and J ends were trimmed by 8 bases and 4 bases, with 14 bases remaining between them. The DNA of the CDR3 is TGTGCCAGCGTCCCGGCCCGTGGCTATGGCTACACCTTC. As protein: CASVPARGYGYTF.

Comments on this clone: Additional DNA sequences in this sample encode the identical CDR3. The CDR3 nucleotides are TGTGCCAGCAGTTTACAGGGTGGAAATGAAAAACTGTTTTTT. Translation gives CASSLQGGNEKLFF. The V and J genes are TRBV28 and TRBJ1-4; a possible D gene is TRBD1 (5 bases). Germline-derived CDR1 and CDR2 are MDHEN and SYDVKM. CDR3 length: 14 residues. V lost 2 bases and J lost 5, with 9 bases in between.

The chain carries TRBV27 and TRBJ1-1; D is perhaps TRBD1 (5 bases). CDR3 length: 14 amino acids. Trimming removed 5 bases from V and 1 base from J, with 11 bases in between. Germline V gene sequence: CDR1 MNHEY, CDR2 SMNVEV (reference sequence). The CDR3 nucleotides are TGTGCCAGCAGTGTGAGACAGTCGAACACTGAAGCTTTCTTT. Protein product: CASSVRQSNTEAFF.

In nucleotides, the CDR3 is TGCAGCGTTGAAGGTGGAAGCTATGGCTACACCTTC. It encodes CSVEGGSYGYTF. The V call is TRBV29-1, the J call TRBJ1-2; D is uncertain. The V gene's germline CDR1 is SQVTM and CDR2 ANQGSEA. The CDR3 sequence is 12 residues long. The V and J ends lost 1 base and 4 bases respectively, with 7 bases between them.

The sample holds one count of this clone. The rearrangement uses TRBV20-1 and TRBJ2-7; TRBD2 agrees at 7 bases. Per the germline V gene, CDR1 is DFQATT and CDR2 is SNEGSKA (reference sequence). V trimming: 4 bases; J trimming: 7 bases; junction bases outside the gene matches: 16. CDR3 length equals 15 residues. CDR3 amino acids: CSANDNSGYGGEQYF. In DNA, the CDR3 is TGCAGTGCTAATGATAATAGCGGGTATGGGGGTGAGCAGTACTTC.

DNA for the CDR3: TGCAGCGTTGGACTAGCGGGGGGCCTGATGGATACGCAGTATTTT. Its translation is CSVGLAGGLMDTQYF. The rearrangement links TRBV29-1 to TRBJ2-3; the match to TRBD2 covers 13 bases. Per germline, CDR1 SQVTM and CDR2 ANQGSEA. The V and J ends lost 4 bases and 6 bases, in that order; junction bases with no gene match: 7. The CDR3 runs 15 residues.

The CDR3 DNA follows: TGCAGTGCTAGAGTTAACTATGGCTACACCTTC. It codes for CSARVNYGYTF. The chain carries TRBV20-1 and TRBJ1-2, with D uncertain. CDR1 is DFQATT, CDR2 SNEGSKA, per germline (reference sequence). Trimming cost V 1 base and J 1 base, with 1 base left between them. CDR3 size: 11 residues.

V usage is TRBV5-8 and J usage is TRBJ1-4, with 11 bases identical to TRBD1. The CDR3 sequence is 15 residues long. The V and J ends lost 0 bases and 8 bases, in that order; junction bases with no gene match: 3. Germline V lookup: CDR1 SGHTS, CDR2 YDEGEE. The CDR3 loop reads CASSLEDRGREKLFF. The CDR3 coding sequence is TGTGCCAGCAGCTTGGAGGACAGGGGGCGAGAAAAACTGTTTTTT.

CDR3 in DNA: TGTGCCAGCAACCGCCTCTTGGGGGCCAACGTCCTGACTTTC. It encodes CASNRLLGANVLTF. The chain combines TRBV2 with TRBJ2-6; D unresolved. V gave up 7 bases and J gave up 4 bases, with 11 bases separating them. This CDR3 region has 14 residues. Per the germline V gene, CDR1 is SNHLY and CDR2 is FYNNEI.

The gene calls are TRBV19 and TRBJ2-1; no firm D call. V dropped 6 bases and J dropped 7 bases, with 16 bases sitting between them. Per the germline V gene, CDR1 is LNHDA and CDR2 is SQIVND (reference sequence). This CDR3 spans 14 amino acids. The DNA of the CDR3 is TGTGCCAGTAGCTCTACACGCACGGCAAATGAGCAGTTCTTC. Amino acids: CASSSTRTANEQFF.

DNA of the CDR3: TGTGCCAGCAGTTTAGCCAGGGGGCGGTACGAGCAGTACTTC. Its translation: CASSLARGRYEQYF. V and J are TRBV27 and TRBJ2-5; 8 nucleotides align to TRBD1. The J call may be mistaken, given a closer DNA end match to TRBJ2-7. The germline V gene has CDR1 MNHEY and CDR2 SMNVEV (reference sequence). This CDR3 comprises 14 residues.

This chain connects TRBV2 to TRBJ2-7; D ambiguous. This CDR3 has 12 amino acids. The germline V and J ends were trimmed by 6 bases and 2 bases, with 8 bases remaining between them. Germline V gene lookup returns CDR1 SNHLY and CDR2 FYNNEI. The chain's CDR3 is CASRQAAYEQYF. The CDR3 region has the DNA TGTGCCAGCAGGCAGGCCGCCTACGAGCAGTACTTC.

The V call is TRBV24-1, the J call TRBJ2-1, with 9 bases aligning to TRBD2. The CDR3 covers 16 residues. The V gene end was trimmed by 4 bases and the J gene end by 7 bases; junction bases not matched to a gene: 10. Germline V gene data show CDR1 as KGHDR and CDR2 as SFDVKD. DNA of the CDR3: TGTGCCACCAGTGACCGCATTAGCGGGAGTCGGAATGAGCAGTTCTTC. It yields the protein CATSDRISGSRNEQFF.

The CDR3 here is CANMTRGNQPQHF. CDR3 bases: TGTGCCAACATGACAAGGGGAAATCAGCCCCAGCATTTT. The chain couples TRBV6-4 to TRBJ1-5, with a weak D call TRBD1 (5 bases). The CDR3 totals 13 residues. The germline CDR1 and CDR2 sequences are MRHNA and SNTAGT. Trimming shortened V by 10 bases and J by 4 bases, and 14 bases separated the two germline ends.

The V call is TRBV15, the J call TRBJ2-1; 11 positions agree with TRBD2. The germline CDR1 and CDR2 sequences are LNHNV and YYDKDF (reference sequence). This CDR3 is built from 15 residues. Trimming at V came to 1 base and at J to 7 bases, leaving 3 bases not matched to a gene. CDR3 nucleotide sequence: TGTGCCACCAGCAGAGTTAGGACTAGCGGGAATGAGCAGTTCTTC. Translated: CATSRVRTSGNEQFF.

This chain joins TRBV5-1 and TRBJ1-1; D remains unclear. V lost 5 bases, J lost 2 bases, and 10 bases lay in between. The CDR3 loop spans 13 amino acids. The V gene's germline CDR1 is SGHRS and CDR2 YFSETQ. CDR3 DNA sequence: TGCGCCAGCAGGCTACAATTCAACACTGAAGCTTTCTTT. Protein: CASRLQFNTEAFF.

This clone has a single count. The rearrangement links TRBV25-1 to TRBJ2-7; 7 positions agree with TRBD1. There are 14 residues in the CDR3. The V gene end was trimmed by 3 bases and the J gene end by 4 bases; junction bases not matched to a gene: 6. CDR1 is MGHDK, CDR2 SYGVNS, per germline. CDR3 sequence reads: CASSENQDRYEQYF. The CDR3 DNA sequence: TGTGCCAGCAGTGAGAACCAGGACAGGTACGAGCAGTACTTC.

V and J are TRBV19 and TRBJ2-3; 11 bases fit TRBD2. Germline V lookup: CDR1 LNHDA, CDR2 SQIVND (reference sequence). The CDR3 sequence is 15 residues long. J lost 4 bases, V lost 5 bases, and 5 bases had no gene match. CDR3 nucleotides: TGTGCCAGTAGTGAACTAGCGGGAGATGCAGATACGCAGTATTTT. Residues: CASSELAGDADTQYF. The full variable domain, rest sourced from reference TRBV19 and TRBJ2-3, is DGGITQSPKYLFRKEGQNVTLSCEQNLNHDAMYWYRQDPGQGLRLIYYSQIVNDFQKGDIAEGYSVSREKKESFPLTVTSAQKNPTAFYLCASSELAGDADTQYFGPGTRLTVL.

The chain combines TRBV4-1 with TRBJ1-2; no firm D call. Germline V CDR1 and CDR2: MGHRA, YSYEKL. This CDR3 has 15 residues. Trimming took 0 bases from V and 1 from J, leaving 9 bases between them. The CDR3 region is CASSQDLRVNYGYTF. The DNA for the CDR3 is TGCGCCAGCAGCCAAGATTTGCGGGTTAACTATGGCTACACCTTC.

This rearrangement joins TRBV6-5 to TRBJ2-7, with 8 bases identical to TRBD2. Germline V gene lookup returns CDR1 MNHEY and CDR2 SVGAGI. The CDR3 has 16 residues. Germline trimming cut 2 bases from V and 4 bases from J; bases unmatched to any gene: 10. The CDR3: CASSYAVGLVVYEQYF. CDR3 DNA: TGTGCCAGCAGTTACGCAGTGGGACTAGTAGTGTACGAGCAGTACTTC.

In DNA, the CDR3 is TGTGCCAGCAGAGGAACCGGGACAGGGAATCAGCCCCAGCATTTT. It encodes CASRGTGTGNQPQHF. This sequence joins TRBV6-5 and TRBJ1-5; 9 positions agree with TRBD1. This CDR3 has 15 residues. CDR1 is MNHEY and CDR2 is SVGAGI in the germline V gene. Trimming removed 6 bases from V and 4 bases from J; junction bases left unmatched: 7.

The CDR3 region is CASSKSDRALDNGGYTF. CDR3 DNA: TGTGCCAGCAGCAAAAGCGACAGGGCACTTGATAATGGTGGCTACACCTTC. The chain couples TRBV21-1 to TRBJ1-2; TRBD1 is the table's D call, not checked against the DNA. TRBV21-1 is listed as a pseudogene. The CDR3 is 17 residues long.

The chain combines TRBV4-3 with TRBJ2-7; TRBD1 matches at 7 bases. This CDR3 is 13 amino acids long. Germline V gene lookup returns CDR1 LGHNA and CDR2 YSLEER. The V and J ends lost 1 base and 3 bases, in that order; junction bases with no gene match: 0. CDR3 loop: CASSQGDSYEQYF. Written as DNA, the CDR3 is TGCGCCAGCAGCCAAGGGGACAGCTACGAGCAGTACTTC.